The 16 T cell receptor beta chains below were found in one sample sequenced in a study of blood T cell repertoires in COVID-19. Sequencing was performed with immunoSEQ multiplex PCR; in TCRdb, only in-frame clones are kept and a portion is missing. The sample consists of 300,000 to 350,000 clones, 80% to 90% of them appearing once. Sample: PBMCs or T cells enriched from blood (not recorded which). Source of these receptors: a man aged 25 to 45 who had recovered from COVID-19.

The V call is TRBV3-1 (or the pseudogene TRBV3-2), the J call TRBJ1-6; 8 bases are a match to TRBD1. Germline lookup yields CDR1 LGHDT and CDR2 YNNKEL (reference sequence). The trim removed 4 bases at V and 6 bases at J, leaving 2 bases unmatched. The CDR3 consists of 14 residues. CDR3 DNA: TGTGCCAGCAGCCCGGGACAGGCTAATTCACCCCTCCACTTT. Its protein product is CASSPGQANSPLHF.

The rearrangement uses TRBV7-9 and TRBJ2-7, with D possibly being TRBD1 (6 bases). V was shortened by 0 bases and J by 3 bases, with 9 bases between the two germline ends. The CDR3 totals 14 residues. Germline values: CDR1 SEHNR, CDR2 FQNEAQ (reference sequence). CDR3 sequence (DNA): TGTGCCAGCAGCTTAGCAGGACAGATCTACGAGCAGTACTTC. Translated, it gives CASSLAGQIYEQYF.

V usage is TRBV11-1 and J usage is TRBJ2-1, with D maybe TRBD2 (7 bases). The CDR3 extends over 15 amino acids. The V and J ends lost 3 bases and 7 bases respectively, with 16 bases between them. Germline CDR1 reads SGHAT; CDR2 reads FQDESV (reference sequence). Here the CDR3 DNA reads TGTGCCAGCAGCTTTCCGGGGGGCCATGGGAATGAGCAGTTCTTC. As protein: CASSFPGGHGNEQFF.

This sequence joins TRBV10-3 and TRBJ1-1; D is ambiguous. Trimming removed 4 bases from V and 6 bases from J, with 9 bases in between. The CDR3 covers 12 residues. Germline CDR1 ENHRY, CDR2 SYGVKD. The CDR3 loop is CAISGSEAEAFF. CDR3 coding DNA: TGTGCCATCAGTGGGTCAGAGGCTGAAGCTTTCTTT.

The chain couples TRBV18 to TRBJ1-1; 8 bases fit TRBD1. This CDR3 is built from 14 residues. The germline V gene has CDR1 KGHSH and CDR2 LQKENI. J was trimmed by 3 bases and V by 4 bases; bases with no gene match: 4. CDR3 sequence: CASSRTGIDTEAFF. For the CDR3, the DNA is TGTGCCAGCTCACGGACAGGGATCGACACTGAAGCTTTCTTT.

The chain combines TRBV6-5 with TRBJ1-1; D may be TRBD1 (5 bases). CDR3 length: 12 residues. Germline V gene sequence: CDR1 MNHEY, CDR2 SVGAGI. V shed 7 bases and J shed 5 bases, with 11 bases lying between them. CDR3 sequence reads: CASTHGGTEAFF. The DNA for the CDR3 is TGTGCCAGCACTCACGGGGGGACTGAAGCTTTCTTT.

The gene calls are TRBV5-5 and TRBJ1-1, with D possibly matching TRBD1 (6 bases). Looked up from germline, CDR1 is SGHKS and CDR2 is YYEKEE (reference sequence). The CDR3 length is 16 residues. V dropped 4 bases and J dropped 2 bases, with 18 bases sitting between them. The CDR3, as DNA: TGTGCCAGCAGCCTGTACCCCACAGGGATAAACACTGAAGCTTTCTTT. This gives the protein CASSLYPTGINTEAFF.

This chain joins TRBV29-1 and TRBJ2-1, with 7 nucleotides matching TRBD1. The CDR3 consists of 11 residues. V trimming: 5 bases; J trimming: 7 bases; junction bases outside the gene matches: 2. Germline V lookup: CDR1 SQVTM, CDR2 ANQGSEA. CDR3 sequence: CSVRDRNEQFF. In DNA, the CDR3 is TGCAGCGTTAGGGACAGAAATGAGCAGTTCTTC.

This chain uses TRBV18 with TRBJ2-7; 7 bases agree with TRBD1. The CDR3 runs to 13 residues. V gave up 6 bases and J gave up 2 bases; unmatched junction bases: 4. Germline V gene data show CDR1 as KGHSH and CDR2 as LQKENI. CDR3 amino acids: CASSQGVAYEQYF. CDR3 bases: TGTGCCAGCTCTCAGGGGGTGGCCTACGAGCAGTACTTC.

V usage is TRBV19 and J usage is TRBJ1-2; possible D gene TRBD1, 5 bases. CDR1 and CDR2 from the germline V gene are LNHDA and SQIVND (reference sequence). This CDR3 region has 14 residues. Trimming left V 7 bases short and J 3 bases short, with 15 bases between. In DNA, the CDR3 is TGTGCCAGTACGTCCTTCCCAGGGTACTATGGCTACACCTTC. Encoded protein: CASTSFPGYYGYTF.

The chain carries TRBV5-6 and TRBJ2-6; D perhaps matches TRBD1 (5 bases). Germline V gene data show CDR1 as SGHDT and CDR2 as YYEEEE. The V end lost 1 base, the J end lost 3 bases, and 17 bases lay between the germline ends. The CDR3 spans 18 residues. The CDR3 sequence: CASSLYSRARIGANVLTF. The CDR3, as DNA: TGTGCCAGCAGCTTGTATAGCAGGGCCAGGATTGGGGCCAACGTCCTGACTTTC.

The chain's CDR3 is CASSLDLINYGYTF. The CDR3 bases are TGTGCCAGCAGCTTGGACCTAATTAACTATGGCTACACCTTC. The chain employs TRBV5-5 and TRBJ1-2; D is ambiguous. Trimming cost V 0 bases and J 1 base, with 7 bases left between them. The germline gives CDR1 SGHKS, CDR2 YYEKEE (reference sequence). This CDR3 has 14 residues.

This clone showed up just once. The chain is built from TRBV19 and TRBJ1-3; the D gene is possibly TRBD1 (6 bases). Trimming removed 5 bases from V and 4 bases from J, with 15 bases in between. The CDR3 has 15 residues. Looked up from germline, CDR1 is LNHDA and CDR2 is SQIVND (reference sequence). The CDR3 protein is CASSSQGIVGNTIYF. CDR3 coding DNA: TGTGCCAGTAGTTCACAGGGCATAGTCGGAAACACCATATATTTT. The full variable domain, its missing parts supplied by reference TRBV19 and TRBJ1-3, is DGGITQSPKYLFRKEGQNVTLSCEQNLNHDAMYWYRQDPGQGLRLIYYSQIVNDFQKGDIAEGYSVSREKKESFPLTVTSAQKNPTAFYLCASSSQGIVGNTIYFGEGSWLTVV.

The CDR3 protein is CASRPIGRGTYEQYF. The CDR3 nucleotides read TGTGCCAGCAGACCGATTGGACGGGGAACCTACGAGCAGTACTTC. The rearrangement links TRBV7-9 to TRBJ2-7; TRBD2 is a possible D gene (5 bases). Germline values: CDR1 SEHNR, CDR2 FQNEAQ (reference sequence). Trimming shortened V by 6 bases and J by 2 bases, and 17 bases separated the two germline ends. CDR3 length: 15 amino acids.

The chain couples TRBV24-1 to TRBJ1-2, with a weak D call TRBD1 (6 bases). Deletions cut 3 bases from V and 7 bases from J, with 17 bases between. Germline V CDR1 and CDR2: KGHDR, SFDVKD. CDR3 size: 15 residues. The CDR3 reads CATSDINTGFAGYTF. The CDR3, as DNA: TGTGCCACCAGTGATATTAACACAGGGTTTGCTGGCTACACCTTC.

J is TRBJ2-7 and V is TRBV19; tentative D call: TRBD1 (5 bases). V shed 8 bases and J shed 4 bases, with 15 bases lying between them. The CDR3 is made up of 13 amino acids. Germline V gene lookup returns CDR1 LNHDA and CDR2 SQIVND (reference sequence). CDR3 nucleotides: TGTGCCAGTTCATTGACAGTGGTGTACGAGCAGTACTTC. It encodes CASSLTVVYEQYF.